The clone carrying this TCR beta chain was recorded once. What it binds is not known. Using immunoSEQ multiplex PCR, the repertoire was profiled, and TCRdb retains in-frame clones only, with some absent. The sample includes 35,000 to 45,000 clones, roughly 84% seen only once; the top ten take 20%. The germline V gene has CDR1 MGHRA and CDR2 YSYEKL. The CDR3 is 15 amino acids. V lost 5 bases and J lost 0, with 13 bases in between. The data originate from a study of OX40 agonist ivuxolimab in advanced cancers. The overall study: At doses from 0.01 to 10 mg/kg, patients were given intravenous ivuxolimab every 2 weeks.

Broader study findings: The 0.1-3.0 mg/kg partial responders had among the lowest clonal expansion. Among T cells, CD8+ cells averaged more expanded clones than CD4+ cells. CD4+ and CD8+ blood T cells expanded clonally by week 6 at 0.1 to 3.0 mg/kg.

This clonotype was sampled from an adult with an advanced solid tumor such as melanoma, head and neck, liver or kidney cancer. This specimen consisted of CD4+ or CD8+ T cells sorted from blood, obtained in a trial of the OX40 agonist ivuxolimab. The chain employs TRBV4-1 and TRBJ2-5, with D hard to call. In nucleotides, the CDR3 is TGCGCCAGCAGCGCTCGGACGAAGTACCAAGAGACCCAGTACTTC. Its translation: CASSARTKYQETQYF.